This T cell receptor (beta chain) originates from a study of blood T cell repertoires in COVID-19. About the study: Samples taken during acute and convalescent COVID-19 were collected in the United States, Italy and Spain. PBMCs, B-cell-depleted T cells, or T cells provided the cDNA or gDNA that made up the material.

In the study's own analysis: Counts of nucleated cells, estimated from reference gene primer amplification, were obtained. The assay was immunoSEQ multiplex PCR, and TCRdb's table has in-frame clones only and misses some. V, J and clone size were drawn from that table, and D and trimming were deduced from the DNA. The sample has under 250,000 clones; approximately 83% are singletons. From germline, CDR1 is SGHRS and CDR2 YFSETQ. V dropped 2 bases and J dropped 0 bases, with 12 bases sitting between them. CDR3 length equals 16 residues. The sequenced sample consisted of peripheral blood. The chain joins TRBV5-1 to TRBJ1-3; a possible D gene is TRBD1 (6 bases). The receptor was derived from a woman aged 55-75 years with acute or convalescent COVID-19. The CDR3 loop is CASSLKPGDSGNTIYF. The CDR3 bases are TGCGCCAGCAGCTTAAAACCAGGGGACTCTGGAAACACCATATATTTT.